These T cell receptor beta chains were read from a single sample in a study of T cells after posttransplantation cyclophosphamide. The data were produced by immunoSEQ multiplex PCR, yet TCRdb's version contains in-frame clones alone and is incomplete. The profile shows roughly 12,000 clones, roughly 2% of them singletons. This sample comprised PBMCs, obtained after allogeneic stem cell transplant with posttransplant cyclophosphamide. The receptor source for this set is a young adult male patient who received an allogeneic stem cell transplant from a related donor, was CMV-positive, and had no GVHD. Some T cells may trace back to the graft donor. The CDR3 runs from the conserved cysteine through the conserved F or W. A D gene is named only where the DNA matches it firmly. A row's size may be missing; if present it is once, few, many or a size class.

CDR3 length	clone size	V gene	J gene	D gene	CDR3 DNA	CDR3 protein
14	NA	TRBV6-1	TRBJ1-3	TRBD1	TGTGCCGTGCGGGACAGGGTTTCTGGAAACACCATATATTTT	CAVRDRVSGNTIYF
14	few	TRBV10-2	TRBJ2-5	NA	TGCGCCAGCAGTGTAGCGTCCCTTAAAGAGACCCAGTACTTC	CASSVASLKETQYF
17	NA	TRBV5-1	TRBJ2-3	TRBD2	TGCGCCAGCAGCCCGGGACTAGCGGGGGGGCTCGCAGATACGCAGTATTTT	CASSPGLAGGLADTQYF
13	few	TRBV5-1	TRBJ2-7	NA	TGCGCCAGCAGCAGGGACAACTCCTACGAGCAGTACTTC	CASSRDNSYEQYF
18	few	TRBV7-9	TRBJ2-1	NA	TGTGCCAGCAGCTTAATTCGCACTAGCCGAATAGGTAACAATGAGCAGTTCTTC	CASSLIRTSRIGNNEQFF
14	NA	TRBV4-1	TRBJ2-7	TRBD1	TGCGCCAGCAGCCCGGGACAGGGGGCAAGTGAGCAGTACTTC	CASSPGQGASEQYF
12	NA	TRBV2	TRBJ2-7	TRBD2	TGTGCCAGCAGGCGGGAGACTGGCGAGCAGTACTTC	CASRRETGEQYF
12	few	TRBV7-2	TRBJ2-5	NA	TGTGCCAGCAGCCGGGTAGTAGAGACCCAGTACTTC	CASSRVVETQYF
14	few	TRBV18	TRBJ2-2	TRBD1	TGTGCCAGCTCCCTGGGACAGGTGGACGGGGAGCTGTTTTTT	CASSLGQVDGELFF
16	few	TRBV28	TRBJ1-2	TRBD1	TGTGCCAGCAGCCCGGCGACAGGGCGGCTAGGCTATGGCTACACCTTC	CASSPATGRLGYGYTF
15	NA	TRBV11-2	TRBJ1-2	NA	TGTGCCAGCAGCTTCCTAATGACAACTAACTATGGCTACACCTTC	CASSFLMTTNYGYTF
17	few	TRBV7-2	TRBJ1-4	TRBD1	TGTGCCAGCAGCTTCGGACAGGGTTTATTGCGGAATGAAAAACTGTTTTTT	CASSFGQGLLRNEKLFF
13	NA	TRBV6-5	TRBJ1-2	NA	TGTGCCAGCAGTTACAAGGCGGGTTTTGGCTACACCTTC	CASSYKAGFGYTF
16	NA	TRBV18	TRBJ1-1	TRBD1	TGTGCCAGCTCACCGGGTGTAGGGGGCAGGGACGCTGAAGCTTTCTTT	CASSPGVGGRDAEAFF
12	few	TRBV4-1	TRBJ1-2	TRBD1	TGCGCCACCTGGACAGGGACTTATGGCTACACCTTC	CATWTGTYGYTF
17	NA	TRBV11-3	TRBJ2-7	TRBD1	TGTGCCAGCAGCTTATTATACTCGGGACAGGGGGCATACGAGCAGTACTTC	CASSLLYSGQGAYEQYF
15	NA	TRBV5-1	TRBJ2-7	NA	TGCGCCAGCAGCTTGATTCTTGGGGCCTCCTACGAGCAGTACTTC	CASSLILGASYEQYF
11	few	TRBV6-4	TRBJ2-1	NA	TGTGCCAGCAGTGTTGCAGGGGAGCAGTTCTTC	CASSVAGEQFF
17	few	TRBV5-1	TRBJ2-3	TRBD1	TGCGCCAGCAGCACTACCGGGACAGTTTTTTTCACAGATACGCAGTATTTT	CASSTTGTVFFTDTQYF
15	few	TRBV30	TRBJ2-1	TRBD2	TGTGCCTGGAGTCCTCCGGGACTAGCCTACAATGAGCAGTTCTTC	CAWSPPGLAYNEQFF
14	NA	TRBV28	TRBJ2-5	TRBD1	TGTGCCAGCAGTTCACAGGGGGTAGTAGAGACCCAGTACTTC	CASSSQGVVETQYF
12	NA	TRBV5-4	TRBJ2-7	NA	TGTGCCAGCAGCACGGGACAATCCGAGCAGTACTTC	CASSTGQSEQYF
16	NA	TRBV7-2	TRBJ2-2	TRBD2	TGTGCCAGCAGCTTAAGGGCGGGGGGCGCCACCGGGGAGCTGTTTTTT	CASSLRAGGATGELFF
15	few	TRBV2	TRBJ1-2	TRBD1	TGTGCCAGCATCACAGGGGCGGGCTTCCGCTATGGCTACACCTTC	CASITGAGFRYGYTF
16	NA	TRBV7-3	TRBJ2-7	TRBD1	TGTGCCAGCACCAAACGGCTGGACAGGGAATCCTACGAGCAGTACTTC	CASTKRLDRESYEQYF
18	NA	TRBV4-2	TRBJ2-6	NA	TGTGCCAGCAGCCAAGATTTGGGCCCGCGACGGGGGGCCAACGTCCTGACTTTC	CASSQDLGPRRGANVLTF
13	NA	TRBV10-2	TRBJ2-5	TRBD2	TGCGCCAGCAGTGGGACTAGCCAAGAGACCCAGTACTTC	CASSGTSQETQYF
16	NA	TRBV7-3	TRBJ2-1	NA	TGTGCCAGCAGCTTTTTCCCGGGACTGGGACGCCATGAGCAGTTCTTC	CASSFFPGLGRHEQFF
13	NA	TRBV6-1	TRBJ1-1	NA	TGTGCCAGCAGCTACAGTAAAAACATGGAAGCTTTCTTT	CASSYSKNMEAFF
14	NA	TRBV5-1	TRBJ2-7	TRBD2	TGCGCCAGCAGCTCGGAACTAGCGGGGGCGGAGCAGTACTTC	CASSSELAGAEQYF
14	few	TRBV10-3	TRBJ2-4	TRBD2	TGTGCCATCAGTGACGGGGGGGCCCAAAACATTCAGTACTTC	CAISDGGAQNIQYF
13	few	TRBV30	TRBJ1-6	TRBD1	TGTGCCTGGGGACAGGGATATAATTCACCCCTCCACTTT	CAWGQGYNSPLHF
15	NA	TRBV19	TRBJ1-1	TRBD1	TGTGCCAGTAGTATGGCGACAGGGGGCAACACTGAAGCTTTCTTT	CASSMATGGNTEAFF
14	NA	TRBV6-5	TRBJ2-7	TRBD2	TGTGCCAGCAGTTTGGGACTAGCGGAAGCCGAGCAGTACTTC	CASSLGLAEAEQYF
11	few	TRBV25-1	TRBJ2-4	NA	TGTGCCAGCAGTCAGAAAAACATTCAGTACTTC	CASSQKNIQYF
16	few	TRBV6-1	TRBJ1-1	NA	TGTGCCAGCAGTGAACCCGGGATGGGTAGGAACACTGAAGCTTTCTTT	CASSEPGMGRNTEAFF
11	medium-sized	TRBV29-1	TRBJ2-3	NA	TGCAGCGTTCTTAACACAGATACGCAGTATTTT	CSVLNTDTQYF
17	few	TRBV11-2	TRBJ2-3	NA	TGTGCCAGCAGCAGCGGAGGCGGGGGCCGGGGCACAGATACGCAGTATTTT	CASSSGGGGRGTDTQYF
15	NA	TRBV6-5	TRBJ1-2	TRBD1	TGTGCCAGCAGCCCGACAGGGATGGCGCGCTATGGCTACACCTTC	CASSPTGMARYGYTF
19	NA	TRBV9	TRBJ2-3	NA	TGTGCCAGCTCTCTCCTCCTGCCGGGGAGATTCGATAGCACAGATACGCAGTATTTT	CASSLLLPGRFDSTDTQYF
18	few	TRBV16	TRBJ2-2	NA	TGTGCCAGCAGAAGCCGGTGGGGGGGCCTGGAATCACCCGGGGAGCTGTTTTTT	CASRSRWGGLESPGELFF
15	NA	TRBV7-3	TRBJ2-3	TRBD2	TGTGCCAGCAGCATAGCGGGGGGGGAGACAGATACGCAGTATTTT	CASSIAGGETDTQYF
14	NA	TRBV5-1	TRBJ2-5	NA	TGCGCCAGCAGCTTGGGACATCTCCGGGAGACCCAGTACTTC	CASSLGHLRETQYF
18	NA	TRBV19	TRBJ2-3	TRBD1	TGTGCCAGTAGTATAAGGGCCGGACAGGGGTCCCGGACAGATACGCAGTATTTT	CASSIRAGQGSRTDTQYF
12	few	TRBV29-1	TRBJ2-7	NA	TGCAGCGTTAAGACAGATTCCTACGAGCAGTACTTC	CSVKTDSYEQYF
15	NA	TRBV19	TRBJ2-1	TRBD1	TGTGCCAGTATGGAAAGGACAGGGAGCTACAATGAGCAGTTCTTC	CASMERTGSYNEQFF
14	NA	TRBV7-2	TRBJ1-3	NA	TGTGCCAGCAGCTTAACGCATACAGTGAACACCATATATTTT	CASSLTHTVNTIYF
11	few	TRBV28	TRBJ2-1	NA	TGTGCCAGCACCTTCCTTAGTGAGCAGTTCTTC	CASTFLSEQFF
16	few	TRBV4-3	TRBJ2-3	TRBD2	TGCGCCAGCAGCCAAACTAGCGGTGGGGGCACAGATACGCAGTATTTT	CASSQTSGGGTDTQYF
13	medium-sized	TRBV5-5	TRBJ2-7	NA	TGTGCCAGCAGCTCACAGATGGGCTACGAGCAGTACTTC	CASSSQMGYEQYF
12	NA	TRBV12-1	TRBJ2-7	NA	TGTGCCAGCGATGGGACAGGGGGTGAGCAGTACTTC	CASDGTGGEQYF
14	medium-sized	TRBV29-1	TRBJ2-4	NA	TGCAGCGCCATGCTAGGGGGTGCCAAAAACATTCAGTACTTC	CSAMLGGAKNIQYF
15	NA	TRBV7-3	TRBJ2-3	NA	TGTGCCAGCAGCTTAAAAGGGGGATCCACAGATACGCAGTATTTT	CASSLKGGSTDTQYF
15	NA	TRBV13	TRBJ2-1	TRBD1	TGTGCCAGCAGCTTAGAGACAGGGGGTGTTAATGAGCAGTTCTTC	CASSLETGGVNEQFF
15	NA	TRBV6-5	TRBJ1-2	TRBD1	TGTGCCAGCAGTTATTCGGGGACAGGGGGATATGGCTACACCTTC	CASSYSGTGGYGYTF